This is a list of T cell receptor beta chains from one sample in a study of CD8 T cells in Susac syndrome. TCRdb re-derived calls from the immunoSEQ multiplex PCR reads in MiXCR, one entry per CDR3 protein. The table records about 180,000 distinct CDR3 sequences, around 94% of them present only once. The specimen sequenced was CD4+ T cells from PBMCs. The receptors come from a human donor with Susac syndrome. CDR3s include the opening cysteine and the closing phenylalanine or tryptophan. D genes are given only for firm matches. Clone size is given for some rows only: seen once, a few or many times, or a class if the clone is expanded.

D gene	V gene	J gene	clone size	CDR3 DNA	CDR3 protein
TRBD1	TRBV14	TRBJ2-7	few	TGTGCCAGCAGCCCAGGGGGAACGGCGGTTCCCTACGAGCAGTACTTC	CASSPGGTAVPYEQYF
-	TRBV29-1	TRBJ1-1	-	TGCAGCGTTGATGGGTCAGGGTGGCTGAACACTGAAGCTTTCTTT	CSVDGSGWLNTEAFF
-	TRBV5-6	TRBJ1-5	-	TGTGCCAGCAGCTCGCTCTCGCTGCGCAACAATCAGCCCCAGCATTTT	CASSSLSLRNNQPQHF
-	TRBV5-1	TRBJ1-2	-	TGCGCCAGCAGCTTTCAGACAGATGGGTCGGATGGCTACACCTTC	CASSFQTDGSDGYTF
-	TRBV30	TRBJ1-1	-	TGTGCCTGGAGTGTAGTTGCTCCAGGCTCTGAAGCTTTCTTT	CAWSVVAPGSEAFF
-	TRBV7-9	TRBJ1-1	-	TGTGCCAGCAGCTTTAGGGGCAGGGCTGAAGCTTTCTTT	CASSFRGRAEAFF
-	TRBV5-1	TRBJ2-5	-	TGCGCCAGCAGCTTGGCCGCCTCCCAAGAGACCCAGTACTTC	CASSLAASQETQYF
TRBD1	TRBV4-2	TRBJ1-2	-	TGTGCCAGCAGCCAAGATTGGCTGACAGGGCCGGCCTATGGCTACACCTTC	CASSQDWLTGPAYGYTF
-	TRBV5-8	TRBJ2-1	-	TGTGCCAGCAGCCCCGGGGACCGCTACAATGAGCAGTTCTTC	CASSPGDRYNEQFF
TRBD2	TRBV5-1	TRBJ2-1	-	TGCGCCAGCAGCTTAGGACTAGCGGGGGACGTACGCAATGAGCAGTTCTTC	CASSLGLAGDVRNEQFF
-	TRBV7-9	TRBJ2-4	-	TGTGCCAGCAGCTCGGAGGACACGTACAAAAACATTCAGTACTTC	CASSSEDTYKNIQYF
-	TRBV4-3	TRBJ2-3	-	TGCGCCAGCAGCCAAGCTTCTAGACTTTTGGGAACGCAGTATTTT	CASSQASRLLGTQYF
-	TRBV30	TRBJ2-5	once	TGTGCCTGGAGTGTACTTCAGACCCAGTACTTC	CAWSVLQTQYF
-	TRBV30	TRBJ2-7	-	TGTGCCTGGAGTTTGAGGGCCTACGAGCAGTACTTC	CAWSLRAYEQYF
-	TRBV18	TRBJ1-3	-	TGTGCCAGCTCACCCCCGACCTCACACTCTGGAAACACCATATATTTT	CASSPPTSHSGNTIYF
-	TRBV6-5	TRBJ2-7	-	TGTGCCAGCAGTTACTCCCGGGACATGGGCTACGAGCAGTACTTC	CASSYSRDMGYEQYF
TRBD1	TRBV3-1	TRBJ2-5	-	TGTGCCAGCAGCCAGTGGGACAGACAAGAGACCCAGTACTTC	CASSQWDRQETQYF
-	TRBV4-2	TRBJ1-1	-	TGTGCCAGCAGCCAAGAAGCGGCGAACACTGAAGCTTTCTTT	CASSQEAANTEAFF
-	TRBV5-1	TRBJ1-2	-	TGCGCCAGCAGCGGGCAGGGGTTATCTGGCTACACCTTC	CASSGQGLSGYTF
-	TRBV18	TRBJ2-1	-	TGTGCCAGCTCACCAGATGCAGGGGGGTATGAGCAGTTCTTC	CASSPDAGGYEQFF
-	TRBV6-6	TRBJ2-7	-	TGTGCCAGCAGTTACTCGTCACAGGGCTACGAGCAGTACTTC	CASSYSSQGYEQYF
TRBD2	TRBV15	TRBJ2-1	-	TGTGCCACCAGCAGAGATAGACTAGCGGGGCTCAATGAGCAGTTCTTC	CATSRDRLAGLNEQFF
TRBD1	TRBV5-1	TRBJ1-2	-	TGCGCCAGCAGCGGATCGACAGGGGGGAATGGCTACACCTTC	CASSGSTGGNGYTF
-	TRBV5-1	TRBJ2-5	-	TGCGCCAGCAAGGGGAGCGACGTACAAGAGACCCAGTACTTC	CASKGSDVQETQYF
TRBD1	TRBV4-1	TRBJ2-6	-	TGCGCCAGCAGCCTCGGACAGGGTCGATCTGGGGCCAACGTCCTGACTTTC	CASSLGQGRSGANVLTF
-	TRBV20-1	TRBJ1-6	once	TGCAGTGCTAGAGATCCCCGTGGAGAGTTCACTTCACCCCTCCACTTT	CSARDPRGEFTSPLHF
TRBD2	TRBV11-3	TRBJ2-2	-	TGTGCCAGCAGCCCCCGGACTAGCGGGGCAAATAGGGAGCTGTTTTTT	CASSPRTSGANRELFF
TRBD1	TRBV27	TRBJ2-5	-	TGTGCCAGCAGTCGTGGACAGGAAGAGACCCAGTACTTC	CASSRGQEETQYF
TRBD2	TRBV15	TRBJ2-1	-	TGTGCCACCAGCACCGGGCGAAGAGGCGGGGGGGCTGCTGAGCAGTTCTTC	CATSTGRRGGGAAEQFF
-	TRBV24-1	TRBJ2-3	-	TGTGCCACCAGTGATCCTTCTAAAGACACAGATACGCAGTATTTT	CATSDPSKDTDTQYF
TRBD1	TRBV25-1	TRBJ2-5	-	TGTGCCAGCTCCCGACAGGGGGTGGGGGAGACCCAGTACTTC	CASSRQGVGETQYF
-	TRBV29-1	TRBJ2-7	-	TGCAGCACGCGGGACAGTACTTACGAGCAGTACTTC	CSTRDSTYEQYF
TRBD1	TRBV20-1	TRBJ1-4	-	TGCAGTGCCGTCCCGGGACAGGGGACCAATGAAAAACTGTTTTTT	CSAVPGQGTNEKLFF
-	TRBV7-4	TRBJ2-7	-	TGTGCCAGCAGCTTAGTGGAGGGAAACTACGAGCAGTACTTC	CASSLVEGNYEQYF
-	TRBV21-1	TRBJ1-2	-	TGTGCCAGCAGCTTAAAGGGCGATGGCTACACCTTC	CASSLKGDGYTF
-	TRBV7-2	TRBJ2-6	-	TGTGCCAGCAGCACATCCGTCGGGGCCAACGTCCTGACTTTC	CASSTSVGANVLTF
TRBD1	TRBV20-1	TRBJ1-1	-	TGCAGTGCCCCCAGGACAGGGATGAACACTGAAGCTTTCTTT	CSAPRTGMNTEAFF
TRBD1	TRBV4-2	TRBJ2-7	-	TGTGCCAGCAGCCAAGAACGGGGACAGGGGCGCTACGAGCAGTACTTC	CASSQERGQGRYEQYF
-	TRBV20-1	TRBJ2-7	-	TGCAGTGCTCAAGACAACTCCTACGAGCAGTACTTC	CSAQDNSYEQYF
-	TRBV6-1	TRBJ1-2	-	TGTGCCGCCCAGAAGGGCACAAATCGGTATGGCTACACCTTC	CAAQKGTNRYGYTF
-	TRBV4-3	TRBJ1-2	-	TGCGCCAGCAGCCAAGACATTGGCTCCTTCTATGGCTACACCTTC	CASSQDIGSFYGYTF
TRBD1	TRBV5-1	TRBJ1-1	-	TGCGCCAGCAGCGCAAGCGGACAGGGGGACACTGAAGCTTTCTTT	CASSASGQGDTEAFF